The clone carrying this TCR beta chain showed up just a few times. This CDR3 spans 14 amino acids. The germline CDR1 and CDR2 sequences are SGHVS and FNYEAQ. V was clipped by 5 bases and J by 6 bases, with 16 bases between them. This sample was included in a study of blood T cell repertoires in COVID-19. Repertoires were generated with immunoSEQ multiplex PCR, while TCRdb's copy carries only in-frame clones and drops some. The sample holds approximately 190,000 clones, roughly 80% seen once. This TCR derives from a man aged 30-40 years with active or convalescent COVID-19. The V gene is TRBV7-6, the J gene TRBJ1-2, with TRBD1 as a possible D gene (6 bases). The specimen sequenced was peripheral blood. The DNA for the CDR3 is TGTGCCAGCAGCCCCGTCGGGCAGGGGCATGGCTACACCTTC. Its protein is CASSPVGQGHGYTF.